The 14 T cell receptor beta chains below come from one sample, sequenced in a study of T cells expressing NK-cell markers. TCRdb reprocessed the 5' RACE reads and reports one entry per CDR3 protein, with no DNA. The sample data list about 160,000 distinct CDR3 sequences. The sample comprised blood T cells: a sorted CD56 or NKG2C T cell subset, CD4+ or CD8+ T cells, or bulk PBMC T cells (not recorded which). These receptors all come from a woman aged 18 to 69 in good health.

The chain has TRBV20-1 and TRBJ2-3. CDR3 length: 14 residues. Germline assignment: CDR1 DFQATT and CDR2 SNEGSKA (reference sequence). The CDR3: CSARWGSSTDTQYF.

The chain joins TRBV14 to TRBJ2-3. Per germline, CDR1 SGHDN and CDR2 FVKESK. The CDR3 sequence is 14 residues long. The CDR3 here is CASSQVFFTDTQYF.

V usage is TRBV5-1 and J usage is TRBJ2-2; TCRdb calls TRBD2, which cannot be checked without DNA. This CDR3 contains 14 residues. Germline CDR1 and CDR2: SGHRS and YFSETQ. CDR3 sequence reads: CASSLWGLAGELFF.

V and J are TRBV5-1 and TRBJ2-3; checking the TCRdb D call of TRBD1 is not possible without DNA. Looked up from germline, CDR1 is SGHRS and CDR2 is YFSETQ. The CDR3 is 19 amino acids. CDR3 sequence reads: CASSPGTGGSMSSTDTQYF.

The chain joins TRBV7-2 to TRBJ2-2; the TCRdb D gene call, TRBD2, has no DNA to confirm it. CDR1 SGHTA and CDR2 FQGNSA come from the germline V gene. This CDR3 has 15 residues. The CDR3 reads CASSRGPAGTGELFF.

This chain joins TRBV12-3 or TRBV12-4 and TRBJ2-7; absent DNA, TCRdb's TRBD1 call cannot be checked. The CDR3 spans 14 residues. CDR3 residues: CASSFGDRAYEQYF.

The chain joins TRBV5-1 to TRBJ2-3; the TCRdb call, TRBD2, lacks DNA for checking. This CDR3 spans 14 amino acids. Germline CDR1 SGHRS, CDR2 YFSETQ. The CDR3 sequence: CASSSSGSTDTQYF.

The chain combines TRBV3-1 with TRBJ2-2. The CDR3 covers 13 residues. CDR1 and CDR2 (germline): LGHDT, YNNKEL (reference sequence). CDR3 sequence reads: CASSHFSTGELFF.

This rearrangement joins TRBV5-1 to TRBJ1-2; the D gene TCRdb calls, TRBD1, cannot be checked with no DNA. Looked up from germline, CDR1 is SGHRS and CDR2 is YFSETQ. The CDR3 loop spans 12 amino acids. CDR3 region: CASSDAGFGYTF.

The rearrangement uses TRBV7-8 and TRBJ1-1. The germline V gene encodes CDR1 SGHVS and CDR2 FQNEAQ. The CDR3 runs 15 residues. The CDR3 region is CASSLLKGPLAEAFF.

V and J are TRBV2 and TRBJ2-3; there is no DNA to check the TCRdb D call of TRBD2. Germline V gives CDR1 SNHLY, CDR2 FYNNEI. This CDR3 contains 15 residues. The chain's CDR3 is CASSEAGLAGDTQYF.

The V and J genes are TRBV5-1 and TRBJ1-5; the TCRdb D gene call, TRBD1, has no DNA to confirm it. The CDR3 consists of 14 residues. CDR1 SGHRS and CDR2 YFSETQ come from the germline V gene. The CDR3 sequence is CASSDGNSHQPQHF. Together with reference TRBV5-1 and TRBJ1-5, the CDR3 gives the full variable domain: KAGVTQTPRYLIKTRGQQVTLSCSPISGHRSVSWYQQTPGQGLQFLFEYFSETQRNKGNFPGRFSGRQFSNSRSEMNVSTLELGDSALYLCASSDGNSHQPQHFGDGTRLSIL.

This chain connects TRBV7-8 to TRBJ2-4. This CDR3 is built from 19 residues. CDR1 and CDR2 from the germline V gene are SGHVS and FQNEAQ. CDR3 loop: CASSLGYRVRYIAKNIQYF.

The V and J genes are TRBV29-1 and TRBJ2-1; TCRdb's D call of TRBD2 is untestable without DNA. This CDR3 contains 17 residues. Germline V gives CDR1 SQVTM, CDR2 ANQGSEA. CDR3 sequence reads: CSVVRTSGRAPYNEQFF.